One sample yielded the 9 T cell receptor beta chains listed below, sequenced in a study of tumor-infiltrating lymphocytes in primary liver carcinoma. The input was approximately 0.45 ug total RNA; TCR beta cDNA was made from it with a constant-region primer. Generation of the TCR beta libraries relied on three nested multiplex PCR rounds using slightly modified ARM-PCR. Rounds one and two of PCR, each of approximately 11 cycles, were primed with TRBV1-TRBV30 forward primers and a C-beta reverse primer. TCRdb re-analysed the multiplex PCR reads in MiXCR, keeping a single row per CDR3 protein. The profile shows 310,000 or so distinct CDR3 sequences, approximately 54% of them singletons. In addition to blood RNA drawn from unsorted whole blood, germline DNA was extracted. The source material was peripheral blood. These receptor sequences come from a woman aged 30 to 39 with primary liver carcinoma and hepatitis B virus infection.

Concerning this clonotype: Mismatch with germline at one junction end may stem from a read error. The chain combines TRBV11-2 with TRBJ1-5; D unclear. This CDR3 contains 17 residues. Germline V gene lookup returns CDR1 SGHAT and CDR2 FQNNGV. In DNA form, the CDR3 reads TGTGCCAGCAGCCCGCTCCAGTTGGGTGGAATCAATCAGCTCCAGCATTTT. Residues: CASSPLQLGGINQLQHF.

Comment on this clonotype: A junction boundary mismatches the germline segment, possibly from a read error. The J gene is TRBJ2-2, the V gene TRBV11-2; the D call may be TRBD1 or TRBD2 (5 bases each). This CDR3 is 15 amino acids long. Per germline, CDR1 SGHAT and CDR2 FQNNGV. CDR3 residues: CASSSTVRKTGELLF. CDR3 in DNA: TGTGCCAGCAGCTCGACAGTGCGAAAGACCGGGGAGCTGCTTTTT.

As for this clonotype: An end of the junction differs from the germline gene, which may be a read error. The V and J genes are TRBV12-3 or TRBV12-4 and TRBJ1-4, with a tentative D call TRBD1 (5 bases). The length of the CDR3 is 15 residues. The CDR3 protein is CAISIRTGLGEKLFF. In nucleotides, the CDR3 is TGTGCCATCAGTATCCGGACGGGGCTTGGGGAAAAACTGTTTTTT.

A note on this clonotype: A much larger clone is a single base away; this may be a read error. CDR3 DNA: TGTGCCAGCAGCGGGAGGGGACCAAGCTCCTCCAATGAGCAGTTCTTC. Translation gives CASSGRGPSSSNEQFF. The genes are TRBV4-2 and TRBJ2-1; TRBD2 agrees at 7 bases. Germline assignment: CDR1 LGHNA and CDR2 YNFKEQ. This CDR3 has 16 residues.

About this clonotype itself: With a much larger clone just one base away, this may be a read error. V is TRBV12-3 or TRBV12-4 and J is TRBJ2-2, with TRBD2 matching over 7 bases. The CDR3 is 15 amino acids. In DNA form, the CDR3 reads TGTGCCAGCTGTTTAAAACTAGCGAGGACCGGGGAGCTGTTTTTT. Translation: CASCLKLARTGELFF.

In DNA form, the CDR3 reads TGTGCCAGCAGTGCTGAGGGGATCCAAGAGACCCAGTACTTC. Encoded protein: CASSAEGIQETQYF. J is TRBJ2-5 and V is TRBV6-2 or TRBV6-3; D might be TRBD1 or TRBD2, each matching 5 bases. The CDR3 sequence is 14 residues long. The V end lost 5 bases, the J end lost 1 base, and 11 bases lay between the germline ends. Germline V gene lookup returns CDR1 MNHEY and CDR2 SVGEGT.

On this clonotype itself: Given a much more abundant clone one base away, this may be a read error. This chain uses TRBV29-1 with TRBJ1-2; D perhaps matches TRBD1 (6 bases). Trimming cost V 7 bases and J 7 bases, with 13 bases left between them. The CDR3 covers 11 residues. Germline V gene data show CDR1 as SQVTM and CDR2 as ANQGSEA. For the CDR3, the DNA is TGCAGCGCGGGGGGGGCTGGTGGCTACACCTTC. This encodes CSAGGAGGYTF.

This clonotype was seen more than once but under ten times. J is TRBJ1-6 and V is TRBV28; the D gene is possibly TRBD1 (5 bases). The CDR3 loop spans 14 amino acids. Germline loops: CDR1 MDHEN, CDR2 SYDVKM. V lost 2 bases to trimming and J lost 9 bases, with 11 bases between them. The CDR3 loop reads CASSLHLGGSPLHF. CDR3 DNA: TGTGCCAGCAGTTTACACCTGGGGGGTTCACCCCTCCACTTT.

This clonotype has more than one count but fewer than ten. The chain has TRBV4-1 and TRBJ1-6; D is unresolved. The CDR3 totals 14 residues. Trimming removed 0 bases at V and 12 bases at J, with 12 bases between. CDR1 and CDR2 from the germline V gene are MGHRA and YSYEKL. The CDR3 sequence is CASSQEKDPLPLHF. In DNA form, the CDR3 reads TGCGCCAGCAGCCAAGAAAAGGACCCTCTACCCCTCCACTTT.